This TCR beta chain stems from a study of blood T cell repertoires in COVID-19. Across the whole study: The origin of the acute and convalescent COVID-19 samples was the United States, Italy and Spain. PBMCs, B-cell-depleted T cells, or T cells provided the cDNA or gDNA that made up the material.

CDR1 is ENHRY, CDR2 SYGVKD, per germline. This CDR3 contains 14 residues. The method was immunoSEQ multiplex PCR; TCRdb's version includes in-frame clones alone and lacks a portion of them. The sample gives almost 35,000 clones, roughly 80% of which show up once; approximately 29% is in the top ten. Concerning this clone itself: The junction and the germline gene differ at one end; a read error may be behind it.

This TCR was recovered from an older man with acute or convalescent COVID-19. The chain uses TRBV10-3 and TRBJ2-7; tentatively, D is TRBD2 (6 bases). The specimen sequenced was peripheral blood. This chain's CDR3 is CAISEAGSSYEQYF. The CDR3 nucleotides are TGTGCTATCAGCGAGGCGGGGAGCTCCTACGAGCAGTACTTC.